This TCR beta chain was found in a study of human T cells and chemical hapten exposure. Time point reported: pre-sensitization, week 0. Treatment given: therapeutic diphenylcyclopropenone sensitization with weekly scalp DPC. CDR3 size: 19 residues. Looked up from germline, CDR1 is SQVTM and CDR2 is ANQGSEA. V trimming: 7 bases; J trimming: 1 base; junction bases outside the gene matches: 17. One entry per CDR3 protein results from TCRdb running MiXCR on the RACE reads. The sample lists approximately 260,000 distinct CDR3 sequences; about 8.1% were seen once. This material consisted of whole blood, taken in connection with sensitization to the hapten diphenylcyclopropenone (DPC). The receptor was derived from a woman aged 40 to 50 with alopecia areata. Some clones in this sample may be carry-over from other donors' samples. This chain links TRBV29-1 with TRBJ2-1, with 12 bases fitting TRBD2. The CDR3 DNA follows: TGCAGCGCCTCTTATACGACCTGGACTAGCGGGATTTCCTACAATGAGCAGTTCTTC. Translated, it gives CSASYTTWTSGISYNEQFF.